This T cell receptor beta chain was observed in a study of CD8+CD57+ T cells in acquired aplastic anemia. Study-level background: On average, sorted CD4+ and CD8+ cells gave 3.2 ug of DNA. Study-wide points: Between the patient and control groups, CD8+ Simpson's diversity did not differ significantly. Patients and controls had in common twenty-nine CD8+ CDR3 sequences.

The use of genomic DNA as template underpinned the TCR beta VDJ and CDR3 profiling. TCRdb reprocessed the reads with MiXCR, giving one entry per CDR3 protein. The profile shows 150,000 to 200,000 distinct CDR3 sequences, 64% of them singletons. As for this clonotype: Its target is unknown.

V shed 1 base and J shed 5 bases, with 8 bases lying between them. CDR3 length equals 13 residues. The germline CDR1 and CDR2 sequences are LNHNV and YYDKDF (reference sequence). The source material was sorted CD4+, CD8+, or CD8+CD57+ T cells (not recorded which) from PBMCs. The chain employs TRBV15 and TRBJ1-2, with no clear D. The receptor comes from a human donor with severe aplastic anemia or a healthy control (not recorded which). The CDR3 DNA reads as TGTGCCACCAGCAGAGGGCAGAATTATGGCTACACCTTC. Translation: CATSRGQNYGYTF.